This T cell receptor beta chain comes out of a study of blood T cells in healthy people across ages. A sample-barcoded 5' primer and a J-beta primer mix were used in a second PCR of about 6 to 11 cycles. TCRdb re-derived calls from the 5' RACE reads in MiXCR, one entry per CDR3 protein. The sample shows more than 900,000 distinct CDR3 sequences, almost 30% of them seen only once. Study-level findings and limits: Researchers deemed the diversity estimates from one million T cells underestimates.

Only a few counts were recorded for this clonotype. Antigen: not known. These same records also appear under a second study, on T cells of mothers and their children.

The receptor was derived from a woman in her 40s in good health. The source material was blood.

The CDR3 DNA reads as TGTGCCAGCAGCTTAAGGGGATCGACAGGAACAGATACGCAGTATTTT. Its protein is CASSLRGSTGTDTQYF. The chain uses TRBV7-3 and TRBJ2-3, with a weak D call TRBD1 (6 bases). Germline CDR1 and CDR2: SGHTA and FQGTGA. The V gene lost 1 base and the J gene lost 3 bases, with 14 bases spanning the gap. This CDR3 is built from 16 residues. Filled out from reference TRBV7-3 and TRBJ2-3, the complete variable domain reads GAGVSQTPSNKVTEKGKYVELRCDPISGHTALYWYRQSLGQGPEFLIYFQGTGAADDSGLPNDRFFAVRPEGSVSTLKIQRTERGDSAVYLCASSLRGSTGTDTQYFGPGTRLTVL.